These 13 T cell receptor beta chains came from one sample sequenced in a study of cytomegalovirus exposure and HLA in healthy donors. The PCR employed 60 Vbeta primers together with 13 Jbeta primers. Measured with immunoSEQ multiplex PCR; TCRdb has only the in-frame clones, and not every one. The sample has 90,000 to 120,000 clones; about 74% are singletons. The sequencing sample was made of PBMCs. The receptor source for this set is a female donor in good health and CMV-seropositive.

J is TRBJ2-3 and V is TRBV30; D may be TRBD2 (5 bases). The CDR3 has 13 amino acids. V was pared by 1 base and J by 4 bases, with 9 bases between. Germline V gene sequence: CDR1 GTSNPN, CDR2 SVGIG (reference sequence). The CDR3 here is CAWSELDADTQYF. The CDR3 region has the DNA TGTGCCTGGAGTGAACTAGACGCAGATACGCAGTATTTT.

This clone was seen a single time. This chain uses TRBV18 with TRBJ2-1; 10 bases fit TRBD2. Trimming cost V 5 bases and J 7 bases; bases outside gene matches: 8. Germline V gene lookup returns CDR1 KGHSH and CDR2 LQKENI. The CDR3 contains 15 residues. The CDR3 bases are TGTGCCAGCTCAAAAAGCGGGGGGGCGAGTAATGAGCAGTTCTTC. This encodes CASSKSGGASNEQFF.

This clone was detected only once. V usage is TRBV4-1 and J usage is TRBJ2-7; D gene uncertain. The germline CDR1 and CDR2 sequences are MGHRA and YSYEKL. The CDR3 totals 14 residues. V lost 0 bases, J lost 1 base, and 7 bases lay in between. For the CDR3, the DNA is TGCGCCAGCAGCCAAGATGACGGGTCCTACGAGCAGTACTTC. Translating gives CASSQDDGSYEQYF.

The chain carries TRBV11-1 and TRBJ1-2; D might be TRBD1 (6 bases). The CDR3 has 15 residues. Germline V gene sequence: CDR1 SGHAT, CDR2 FQDESV (reference sequence). Trimming shortened V by 4 bases and J by 0 bases, and 12 bases separated the two germline ends. CDR3 bases: TGTGCCAGCAGCTCCTCGGACAGTACTAACTATGGCTACACCTTC. It encodes CASSSSDSTNYGYTF.

This clone was detected only a few times. The chain employs TRBV19 and TRBJ2-1, with 8 positions matching TRBD1. V lost 5 bases and J lost 10; bases outside the gene matches: 10. The CDR3 runs 14 residues. Germline V gives CDR1 LNHDA, CDR2 SQIVND (reference sequence). The CDR3 bases are TGTGCCAGTAGTTGGAGGACAGGGCATGGGGAGCAGTTCTTC. As protein: CASSWRTGHGEQFF.

This clone is a singleton in its sample. This chain joins TRBV4-1 and TRBJ1-1; D is ambiguous. V lost 1 base, J lost 4 bases, and 19 bases lay in between. Per germline, CDR1 MGHRA and CDR2 YSYEKL. The CDR3 has 17 amino acids. CDR3 DNA sequence: TGCGCCAGCAGCCAAGGTCGACTAGGGCGGGGAGTCACTGAAGCTTTCTTT. The encoded protein is CASSQGRLGRGVTEAFF.

This chain links TRBV6-5 with TRBJ1-2, with a tentative D call TRBD1 (6 bases). CDR1 is MNHEY, CDR2 SVGAGI, per germline. CDR3 length equals 15 residues. V lost 2 bases and J 4 bases, leaving 14 bases between the germline ends. DNA of the CDR3: TGTGCCAGCAGTTACCTCCAGGGGCTGGGCTATGGCTACACCTTC. It specifies CASSYLQGLGYGYTF.

This clone was seen only a few times. The rearrangement uses TRBV15 and TRBJ2-1, with 9 bases that match TRBD2. From germline, CDR1 is LNHNV and CDR2 YYDKDF (reference sequence). The J segment lost 2 bases and the V segment lost 1 base, leaving 6 bases of the junction unmatched. This CDR3 spans 17 amino acids. The chain's CDR3 is CATSRVATSGTYNEQFF. The CDR3 nucleotides read TGTGCCACCAGCAGAGTAGCGACTAGCGGCACCTACAATGAGCAGTTCTTC.

The rearrangement links TRBV28 to TRBJ1-4; D unclear. The CDR3 loop spans 12 amino acids. Germline lookup yields CDR1 MDHEN and CDR2 SYDVKM. The germline V and J ends were trimmed by 4 bases and 8 bases, with 8 bases remaining between them. The CDR3 DNA reads TGTGCCAGCAGTTGGTCAGAAGAAAAACTGTTTTTT. Protein: CASSWSEEKLFF.

This clone came up a few times. This rearrangement joins TRBV25-1 to TRBJ2-7, with TRBD1 identical over 7 bases. The CDR3 runs 14 residues. The ends lost 3 bases at V and 5 bases at J; junction bases unmatched: 7. Germline CDR1 MGHDK, CDR2 SYGVNS. The CDR3 region has the DNA TGTGCCAGCAGTGAGGTACAGGGGAAGGACGAGCAGTACTTC. It yields the protein CASSEVQGKDEQYF.

The chain recombines TRBV2 with TRBJ1-1, with D unresolved. Trimming stripped 6 bases from V and 1 base from J, with 18 bases between. Germline loops: CDR1 SNHLY, CDR2 FYNNEI. CDR3 length: 16 residues. CDR3 DNA sequence: TGTGCCAGCAGGGCCCGGGGAGGGAGGGAGAACACTGAAGCTTTCTTT. Amino acid sequence: CASRARGGRENTEAFF.

The gene calls are TRBV6-1 and TRBJ2-1; D is unresolved. In germline, CDR1 is MNHNS, CDR2 SASEGT. This CDR3 spans 13 amino acids. V was shortened by 11 bases and J by 0 bases, with 11 bases between the two germline ends. CDR3 residues: CACFRFSYNEQFF. CDR3 nucleotides: TGTGCCTGCTTCAGATTCTCCTACAATGAGCAGTTCTTC.

The rearrangement links TRBV19 to TRBJ1-5, with a weak D call TRBD1 (6 bases). The CDR3 is 13 amino acids. Trimming took off 5 bases at V and 4 bases at J, with 9 bases between the two ends. Germline CDR1 reads LNHDA; CDR2 reads SQIVND (reference sequence). The CDR3 bases are TGTGCCAGTAGTCCAGGGGTGAATCAGCCCCAGCATTTT. Its translation is CASSPGVNQPQHF.